This entry lists 4 T cell receptor beta chains sequenced from one sample in a study of cytomegalovirus exposure and HLA in healthy donors. The PCR used 60 Vbeta and 13 Jbeta primers. The data were produced by immunoSEQ multiplex PCR, yet TCRdb's version contains in-frame clones alone and is incomplete. The table lists 150,000 to 200,000 clones, roughly 81% of them singletons. The sequencing sample was made of PBMCs. The source of these receptors is a woman younger than 35 in good health and CMV-seropositive.

This clone was seen once. This chain uses TRBV11-2 with TRBJ2-2; tentative D call: TRBD2 (6 bases). The V gene lost 5 bases and the J gene lost 1 base, with 17 bases spanning the gap. The V gene's germline CDR1 is SGHAT and CDR2 FQNNGV. The CDR3 spans 17 residues. Here the CDR3 DNA reads TGTGCCAGCAGCAACGAACGGGGAGGCGGGAACACCGGGGAGCTGTTTTTT. This encodes CASSNERGGGNTGELFF.

CDR3: CASSDGRPQGTQYF. The CDR3 region has the DNA TGTGCCAGCAGTGATGGTCGGCCCCAGGGGACCCAGTACTTC. The chain links TRBV2 to TRBJ2-5; maybe TRBD1 (5 bases). Trimming removed 3 bases at V and 7 bases at J, with 15 bases between. This CDR3 region has 14 residues. The germline CDR1 and CDR2 sequences are SNHLY and FYNNEI.

The chain recombines TRBV10-3 with TRBJ1-2, with D perhaps matching TRBD1 (6 bases). This CDR3 has 14 residues. In germline, CDR1 is ENHRY, CDR2 SYGVKD. Trimming left V 5 bases short and J 3 bases short, with 13 bases between. The CDR3 DNA is TGTGCCATCAGTTACCAGGGGTTCGACTATGGCTACACCTTC. The encoded protein is CAISYQGFDYGYTF.

This clone has a single count. The V and J genes are TRBV30 and TRBJ2-5; 10 bases agree with TRBD2. The germline V gene has CDR1 GTSNPN and CDR2 SVGIG (reference sequence). With 1 base clipped from V and 3 bases from J, the junction kept 2 bases outside the gene matches. CDR3 length equals 14 residues. The CDR3 DNA reads as TGTGCCTGGAGTGGGCTAGCGGGGGAAGAGACCCAGTACTTC. It translates to CAWSGLAGEETQYF. The full variable domain, in which reference TRBV30 and TRBJ2-5 provide the parts outside the CDR3, is SQTIHQWPATLVQPVGSPLSLECTVEGTSNPNLYWYRQAAGRGLQLLFYSVGIGQISSEVPQNLSASRPQDRQFILSSKKLLLSDSGFYLCAWSGLAGEETQYFGPGTRLLVL.